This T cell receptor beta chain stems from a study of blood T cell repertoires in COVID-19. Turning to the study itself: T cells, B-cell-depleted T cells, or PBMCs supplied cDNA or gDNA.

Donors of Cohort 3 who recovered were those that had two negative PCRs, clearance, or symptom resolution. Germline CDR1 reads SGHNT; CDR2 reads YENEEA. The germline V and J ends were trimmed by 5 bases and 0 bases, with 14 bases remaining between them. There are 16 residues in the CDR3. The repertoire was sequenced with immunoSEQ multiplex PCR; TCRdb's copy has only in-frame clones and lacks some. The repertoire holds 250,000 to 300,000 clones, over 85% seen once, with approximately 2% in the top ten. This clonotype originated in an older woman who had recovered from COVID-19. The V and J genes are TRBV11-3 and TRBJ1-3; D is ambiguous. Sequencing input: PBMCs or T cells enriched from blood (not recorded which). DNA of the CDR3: TGTGCCAGCAGCCCAGATGAGGTTAACTCTGGAAACACCATATATTTT. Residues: CASSPDEVNSGNTIYF. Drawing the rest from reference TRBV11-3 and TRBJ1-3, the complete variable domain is EAGVVQSPRYKIIEKKQPVAFWCNPISGHNTLYWYLQNLGQGPELLIRYENEEAVDDSQLPKDRFSAERLKGVDSTLKIQPAELGDSAVYLCASSPDEVNSGNTIYFGEGSWLTVV.